These 23 T cell receptor beta chains were sequenced from one sample in a study of lymphopenia after photon versus proton radiotherapy. The repertoire was sequenced with immunoSEQ multiplex PCR; TCRdb's copy has only in-frame clones and lacks some. The data contain roughly 17,000 clones, roughly 90% of them singletons. Sequences were derived from peripheral blood, sampled from a patient treated with photon-based radiotherapy. These receptors all stem from a woman aged 35 to 49 with cholangiocarcinoma.

The rearrangement uses TRBV9 and TRBJ2-7; 11 nucleotides align to TRBD1. Germline CDR1 SGDLS, CDR2 YYNGEE. The CDR3 is made up of 14 amino acids. The V segment lost 6 bases and the J segment 5 bases; nucleotides outside the gene matches: 7. The CDR3 spells CASNDGQGADEQYF. CDR3 nucleotides: TGTGCCAGCAACGACGGACAGGGGGCGGACGAGCAGTACTTC.

The chain is built from TRBV28 and TRBJ1-1; TRBD1 aligns across 9 bases. CDR3 size: 15 residues. Germline V gene lookup returns CDR1 MDHEN and CDR2 SYDVKM. V lost 2 bases and J lost 5; bases outside the gene matches: 6. This CDR3 reads CASSLIGTGRTEAFF. The DNA of the CDR3 is TGTGCCAGCAGTTTAATCGGGACAGGGAGGACTGAAGCTTTCTTT.

The chain couples TRBV11-3 to TRBJ2-2; TRBD2 agrees at 10 bases. CDR1 and CDR2 (germline): SGHNT, YENEEA. The CDR3 runs 17 residues. The V and J ends lost 3 bases and 4 bases, in that order; junction bases with no gene match: 8. As DNA, the CDR3 is TGTGCCAGCAGCTTTAATCTCTGGACTAGCGGCACCGGGGAGCTGTTTTTT. It specifies CASSFNLWTSGTGELFF.

The chain joins TRBV7-9 to TRBJ2-1, with D hard to call. The CDR3 covers 15 residues. V lost 5 bases and J 1 base, leaving 12 bases between the germline ends. Looked up from germline, CDR1 is SEHNR and CDR2 is FQNEAQ (reference sequence). CDR3 sequence (DNA): TGTGCCAGCAGCCTATCCGAGCCTTCCTACAATGAGCAGTTCTTC. Translation: CASSLSEPSYNEQFF.

The chain is built from TRBV6-1 and TRBJ2-3, with D perhaps TRBD2 (6 bases). Germline CDR1 and CDR2: MNHNS and SASEGT. The CDR3 totals 15 residues. Trimming cost V 4 bases and J 3 bases, with 14 bases left between them. The CDR3 DNA reads as TGTGCCAGCAGTGTAGGGCGGGGAAAGACAGATACGCAGTATTTT. It encodes CASSVGRGKTDTQYF.

The V call is TRBV30, the J call TRBJ1-1; D is ambiguous. Germline CDR1 reads GTSNPN; CDR2 reads SVGIG (reference sequence). Trimming shortened V by 0 bases and J by 1 base, and 6 bases separated the two germline ends. The CDR3 covers 13 residues. The CDR3 DNA is TGTGCCTGGAGTGTACGGTGGAACACTGAAGCTTTCTTT. This sequence encodes CAWSVRWNTEAFF.

V usage is TRBV19 and J usage is TRBJ2-7; D may be TRBD1 or TRBD2 (5 bases each). This CDR3 contains 14 residues. V dropped 2 bases and J dropped 4 bases, with 12 bases sitting between them. CDR1 is LNHDA, CDR2 SQIVND, per germline (reference sequence). The CDR3 sequence: CASSITLGTYEQYF. CDR3 sequence (DNA): TGTGCCAGTAGTATAACTCTGGGGACGTACGAGCAGTACTTC.

This chain uses TRBV6-1 with TRBJ2-7, with 10 bases aligning to TRBD1. This CDR3 comprises 15 residues. CDR1 and CDR2 from the germline V gene are MNHNS and SASEGT. Unmatched junction bases numbered 5, after V lost 3 bases and J lost 3 bases. In nucleotides, the CDR3 is TGTGCCAGCAGTGATATGGGACAGGGGATCTACGAGCAGTACTTC. Translated: CASSDMGQGIYEQYF.

The J gene is TRBJ2-3, the V gene TRBV5-1; D unclear. The CDR3 covers 14 residues. Germline CDR1 reads SGHRS; CDR2 reads YFSETQ. V was shortened by 4 bases and J by 2 bases, with 11 bases between the two germline ends. The CDR3 spells CASSIRSPTDTQYF. The DNA for the CDR3 is TGCGCCAGCAGCATAAGGTCGCCCACAGATACGCAGTATTTT. Together with reference TRBV5-1 and TRBJ2-3, the CDR3 gives the full variable domain: KAGVTQTPRYLIKTRGQQVTLSCSPISGHRSVSWYQQTPGQGLQFLFEYFSETQRNKGNFPGRFSGRQFSNSRSEMNVSTLELGDSALYLCASSIRSPTDTQYFGPGTRLTVL.

The V and J genes are TRBV10-2 and TRBJ1-1, with D possibly TRBD1 on 5 matching bases. CDR3 size: 13 residues. Trimming left V 8 bases short and J 5 bases short, with 15 bases between. Germline CDR1 is WSHSY and CDR2 is SAAADI. This CDR3 is CASRGTIGTEAFF. As DNA, the CDR3 is TGCGCCAGCCGGGGGACTATAGGTACTGAAGCTTTCTTT.

The chain is built from TRBV15 and TRBJ1-2, with D possibly matching TRBD1 (6 bases). The length of the CDR3 is 17 residues. Germline values: CDR1 LNHNV, CDR2 YYDKDF (reference sequence). V dropped 1 base and J dropped 0 bases, with 15 bases sitting between them. Here the CDR3 DNA reads TGTGCCACCAGCAGAGCCCGGGGGCAGGGAGCTAACTATGGCTACACCTTC. Residues: CATSRARGQGANYGYTF.

This chain links TRBV30 with TRBJ2-5, with 7 bases identical to TRBD2. The J segment lost 2 bases and the V segment lost 2 bases, leaving 8 bases of the junction unmatched. The CDR3 spans 15 residues. The germline CDR1 and CDR2 sequences are GTSNPN and SVGIG (reference sequence). CDR3 DNA sequence: TGTGCCTGGAGTCGTTTAGGGAGGGCTCAAGAGACCCAGTACTTC. Its protein is CAWSRLGRAQETQYF.

This chain joins TRBV19 and TRBJ1-1; 11 bases agree with TRBD1. Germline V gives CDR1 LNHDA, CDR2 SQIVND (reference sequence). The V gene end was trimmed by 6 bases and the J gene end by 4 bases; junction bases not matched to a gene: 10. The CDR3 has 16 amino acids. CDR3 coding DNA: TGTGCCAGTAGAACAACACCCGGACAGGGGGCCACTGAAGCTTTCTTT. It specifies CASRTTPGQGATEAFF.

The chain joins TRBV19 to TRBJ2-5; 10 bases are shared with TRBD2. This CDR3 comprises 16 residues. The V segment lost 4 bases and the J segment 0 bases; nucleotides outside the gene matches: 5. In germline, CDR1 is LNHDA, CDR2 SQIVND (reference sequence). The CDR3 loop is CASSKGLARYQETQYF. CDR3 DNA: TGTGCCAGTAGTAAGGGACTAGCGAGGTACCAAGAGACCCAGTACTTC.

V and J are TRBV6-1 and TRBJ2-6, with D unclear. Germline V lookup: CDR1 MNHNS, CDR2 SASEGT. V shed 8 bases and J shed 0 bases, with 8 bases lying between them. The CDR3 totals 14 residues. CDR3 coding DNA: TGTGCCAGCGTTAAGGGCTCTGGGGCCAACGTCCTGACTTTC. It codes for CASVKGSGANVLTF.

The chain links TRBV25-1 to TRBJ2-3; perhaps TRBD2 as D (5 bases). Trimming left V 2 bases short and J 2 bases short, with 11 bases between. Per germline, CDR1 MGHDK and CDR2 SYGVNS. This CDR3 is 15 amino acids long. The CDR3 region has the DNA TGTGCCAGCAGTGAAGGGGTCCGGGACACAGATACGCAGTATTTT. It translates to CASSEGVRDTDTQYF.

The chain's CDR3 is CASSVTTGTSYEQYF. For the CDR3, the DNA is TGTGCCAGCAGCGTGACGACAGGGACCTCCTACGAGCAGTACTTC. The V and J genes are TRBV9 and TRBJ2-7; 7 bases match TRBD1. The CDR3 extends over 15 amino acids. Germline V gene lookup returns CDR1 SGDLS and CDR2 YYNGEE. V dropped 2 bases and J dropped 0; count of bases not matched to a gene: 5.

The chain links TRBV7-2 to TRBJ1-5; D remains ambiguous. The CDR3 is made up of 12 amino acids. Germline assignment: CDR1 SGHTA and CDR2 FQGNSA. V shed 4 bases and J shed 3 bases, with 4 bases lying between them. The CDR3 bases are TGTGCCAGCAGCTGGATCAATCAGCCCCAGCATTTT. As protein: CASSWINQPQHF.

V gene TRBV19 combines with J gene TRBJ2-3; no clear D. This CDR3 comprises 15 residues. CDR1 LNHDA and CDR2 SQIVND come from the germline V gene (reference sequence). Trimming stripped 3 bases from V and 2 bases from J, with 12 bases between. For the CDR3, the DNA is TGTGCCAGTAGTATCACTCCCATTTTCACAGATACGCAGTATTTT. Encoded protein: CASSITPIFTDTQYF.

The CDR3 DNA reads as TGTGCCAGCAGTTTGAGCGGGAGTATGGCAGATACGCAGTATTTT. This codes for CASSLSGSMADTQYF. The V gene is TRBV28, the J gene TRBJ2-3, with TRBD2 identical over 8 bases. Germline V gene data show CDR1 as MDHEN and CDR2 as SYDVKM. The CDR3 extends over 15 amino acids. J was trimmed by 4 bases and V by 3 bases; bases with no gene match: 6.

In this sample, this clone turned up once. This sample also contains other DNA sequences that code for the same CDR3. V gene TRBV11-1 combines with J gene TRBJ2-6; weak D call: TRBD1 (5 bases). V dropped 4 bases and J dropped 0 bases, with 13 bases sitting between them. There are 17 residues in the CDR3. In germline, CDR1 is SGHAT, CDR2 FQDESV (reference sequence). The chain's CDR3 is CASSSPTDSSGANVLTF. In nucleotides, the CDR3 is TGTGCCAGCAGCTCCCCGACAGATAGCTCTGGGGCCAACGTCCTGACTTTC.

J is TRBJ2-3 and V is TRBV29-1; 7 bases agree with TRBD1. V lost 5 bases, J lost 2 bases, and 7 bases stayed unmatched. CDR1 is SQVTM, CDR2 ANQGSEA, per germline. The CDR3 extends over 14 amino acids. The CDR3 sequence is CSVSGQLHTDTQYF. The CDR3 region has the DNA TGCAGCGTTTCGGGACAGCTGCACACAGATACGCAGTATTTT.

The chain is built from TRBV6-1 and TRBJ1-6; D not certain. The CDR3 spans 15 residues. Germline V CDR1 and CDR2: MNHNS, SASEGT. The V end was cut by 7 bases, the J end by 10 bases, with 20 bases between. As DNA, the CDR3 is TGTGCCAGCACCTCCTTAGCAGTCCGGAGATCACCCCTCCACTTT. This gives the protein CASTSLAVRRSPLHF.